This T cell receptor beta chain was identified in a study of T cells after somatic rescue of genetic block. Germline-derived CDR1 and CDR2 are SGHNT and YYREEE (reference sequence). The CDR3 spans 16 residues. V lost 4 bases and J lost 1; bases outside the gene matches: 7. Measured with immunoSEQ multiplex PCR; TCRdb has only the in-frame clones, and not every one. The sample has about 67,000 clones, approximately 90% seen once. The sequenced sample consisted of peripheral blood mononuclear cells (PBMCs). The origin of this receptor is a man in his forties. This chain connects TRBV5-4 to TRBJ2-5, with 10 positions matching TRBD2. The CDR3 nucleotides are TGTGCCAGCAGCGGAACTAGCGGGGCTCTCCAAGAGACCCAGTACTTC. Residues: CASSGTSGALQETQYF.